This note documents a single T cell receptor (beta chain) sequence. Clones were read by immunoSEQ multiplex PCR, and TCRdb kept only the in-frame ones, dropping some. The sample has approximately 150,000 clones; about 86% are singletons. Germline lookup yields CDR1 LGHNA and CDR2 YNFKEQ. The CDR3 runs 20 residues. The ends lost 2 bases at V and 8 bases at J; junction bases unmatched: 19. These data come from a study of blood T cell repertoires in COVID-19. The wider study: Collection of acute and convalescent COVID-19 samples took place in the United States, Italy and Spain.

Sequencing was done on a sample of peripheral blood. The TCR originated in a man in his sixties or seventies with acute or convalescent COVID-19. The rearrangement uses TRBV4-2 and TRBJ1-4; 11 nucleotides line up with TRBD1. CDR3 sequence reads: CASSQQRGDSGQGEREKLFF. CDR3 in DNA: TGTGCCAGCAGCCAACAAAGAGGGGACTCGGGACAGGGGGAACGGGAAAAACTGTTTTTT.